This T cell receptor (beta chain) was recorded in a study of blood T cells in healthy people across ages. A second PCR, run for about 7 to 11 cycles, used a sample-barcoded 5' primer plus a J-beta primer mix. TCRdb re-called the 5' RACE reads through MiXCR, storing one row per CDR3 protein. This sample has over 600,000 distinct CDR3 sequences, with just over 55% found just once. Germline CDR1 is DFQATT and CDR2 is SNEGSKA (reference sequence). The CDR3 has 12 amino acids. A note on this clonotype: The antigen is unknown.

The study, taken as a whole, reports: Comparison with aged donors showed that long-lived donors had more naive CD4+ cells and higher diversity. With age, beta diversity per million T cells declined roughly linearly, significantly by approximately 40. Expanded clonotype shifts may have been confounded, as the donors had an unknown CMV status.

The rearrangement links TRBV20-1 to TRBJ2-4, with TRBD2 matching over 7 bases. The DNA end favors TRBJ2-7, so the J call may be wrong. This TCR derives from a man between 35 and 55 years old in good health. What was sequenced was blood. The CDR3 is CSAGLGGYEQYF. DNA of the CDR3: TGCAGTGCTGGACTAGGTGGCTACGAGCAGTACTTC.